This TCR beta chain is from a study of T cell responses to AZD1222 COVID-19 vaccine. The method was immunoSEQ multiplex PCR; TCRdb's version includes in-frame clones alone and lacks a portion of them. The repertoire includes around 100,000 clones, about 91% of them detected once, and less than 6.5% sits in the top ten. J lost 0 bases, V lost 5 bases, and 3 bases had no gene match. Germline values: CDR1 SGHDN, CDR2 FVKESK. The CDR3 covers 14 residues. The sequenced sample was peripheral blood, obtained 28 days after the second AZD1222 dose. The rearrangement links TRBV14 to TRBJ2-7, with 8 bases identical to TRBD1. The source is an adult who received the AZD1222 COVID-19 vaccine. The CDR3 DNA reads as TGTGCCAGCAGCGTGGACAGGGACTCCTACGAGCAGTACTTC. Protein product: CASSVDRDSYEQYF.